The clone carrying this T cell receptor (beta chain) has more than one count but fewer than ten. What it recognizes is unknown. Each CDR3 protein is one row after TCRdb ran MiXCR on the RT-PCR reads. Altogether roughly 790,000 distinct CDR3 sequences are present, around 20% being singletons, with the ten largest covering 9.5% to 13%. This record belongs to a study of response to subunit inactivated influenza vaccine. Findings and caveats of the study: Each seasonal flu vaccination may recruit only limited new T cells, authors suggested.

This CDR3 has 13 residues. Germline CDR1 MNHNS, CDR2 SASEGT. The V end was cut by 7 bases, the J end by 4 bases, with 14 bases between. The V gene is TRBV6-1, the J gene TRBJ2-7; possibly TRBD1 for D (6 bases). The clonotype originates from a middle-aged man who received an inactivated influenza vaccine. The sequencing used PBMCs from blood, collected less than 6 days after vaccination. CDR3 sequence: CASKRQGIYEQYF. The CDR3, as DNA: TGTGCCAGCAAAAGGCAGGGGATTTACGAGCAGTACTTC.